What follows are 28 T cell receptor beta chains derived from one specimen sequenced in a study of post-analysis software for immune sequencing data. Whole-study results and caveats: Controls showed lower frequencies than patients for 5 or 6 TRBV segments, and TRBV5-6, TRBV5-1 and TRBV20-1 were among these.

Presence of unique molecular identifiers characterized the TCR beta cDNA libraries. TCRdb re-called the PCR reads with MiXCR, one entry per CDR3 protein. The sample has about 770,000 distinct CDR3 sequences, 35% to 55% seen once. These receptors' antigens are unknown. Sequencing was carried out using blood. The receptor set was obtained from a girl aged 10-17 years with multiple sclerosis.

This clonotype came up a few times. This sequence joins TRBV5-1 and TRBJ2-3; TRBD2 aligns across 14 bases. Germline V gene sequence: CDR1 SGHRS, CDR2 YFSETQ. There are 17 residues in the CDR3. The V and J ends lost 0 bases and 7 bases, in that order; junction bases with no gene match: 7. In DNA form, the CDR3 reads TGCGCCAGCAGCTTGGTCACCGGGACTAGCGGGAGAAATACGCAGTATTTT. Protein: CASSLVTGTSGRNTQYF. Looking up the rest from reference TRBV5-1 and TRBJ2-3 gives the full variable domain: KAGVTQTPRYLIKTRGQQVTLSCSPISGHRSVSWYQQTPGQGLQFLFEYFSETQRNKGNFPGRFSGRQFSNSRSEMNVSTLELGDSALYLCASSLVTGTSGRNTQYFGPGTRLTVL.

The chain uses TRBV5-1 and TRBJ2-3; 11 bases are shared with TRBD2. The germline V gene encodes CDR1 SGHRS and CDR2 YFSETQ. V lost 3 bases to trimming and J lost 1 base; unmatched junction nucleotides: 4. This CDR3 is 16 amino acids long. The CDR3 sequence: CASSWTLAGGTDTQYF. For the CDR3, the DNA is TGCGCCAGCAGCTGGACACTAGCGGGAGGCACAGATACGCAGTATTTT.

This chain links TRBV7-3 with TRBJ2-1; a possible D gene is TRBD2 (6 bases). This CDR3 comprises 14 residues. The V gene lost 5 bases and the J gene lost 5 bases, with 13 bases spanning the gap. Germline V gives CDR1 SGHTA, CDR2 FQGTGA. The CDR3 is CASSTGGLNNEQFF. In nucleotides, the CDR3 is TGTGCCAGCAGCACCGGGGGACTTAACAATGAGCAGTTCTTC.

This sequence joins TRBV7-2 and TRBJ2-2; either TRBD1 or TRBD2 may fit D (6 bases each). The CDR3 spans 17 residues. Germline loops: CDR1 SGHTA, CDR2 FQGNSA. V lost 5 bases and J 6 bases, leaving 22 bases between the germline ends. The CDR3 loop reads CASSPWGAGISPGELFF. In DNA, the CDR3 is TGTGCCAGCAGCCCCTGGGGGGCGGGAATCAGCCCCGGGGAGCTGTTTTTT.

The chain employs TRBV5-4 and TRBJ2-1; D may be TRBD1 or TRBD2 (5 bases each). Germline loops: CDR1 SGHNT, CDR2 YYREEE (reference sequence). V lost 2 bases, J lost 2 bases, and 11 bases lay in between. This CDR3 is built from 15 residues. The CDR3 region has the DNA TGTGCCAGCAGCTTCGGGGCAACCGCCTACAATGAGCAGTTCTTC. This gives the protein CASSFGATAYNEQFF.

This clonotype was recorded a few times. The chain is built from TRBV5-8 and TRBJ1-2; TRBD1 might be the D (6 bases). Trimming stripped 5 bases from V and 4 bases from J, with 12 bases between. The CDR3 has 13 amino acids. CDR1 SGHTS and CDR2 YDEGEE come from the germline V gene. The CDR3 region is CASSFGQSYGYTF. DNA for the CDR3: TGTGCCAGCAGTTTCGGACAGAGCTATGGCTACACCTTC.

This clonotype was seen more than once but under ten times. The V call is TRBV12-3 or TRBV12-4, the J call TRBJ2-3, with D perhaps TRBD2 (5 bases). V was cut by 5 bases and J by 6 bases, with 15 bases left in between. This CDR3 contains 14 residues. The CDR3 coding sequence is TGTGCCAGCAGTGCGGGTAGCTCCGGGGATACGCAGTATTTT. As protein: CASSAGSSGDTQYF.

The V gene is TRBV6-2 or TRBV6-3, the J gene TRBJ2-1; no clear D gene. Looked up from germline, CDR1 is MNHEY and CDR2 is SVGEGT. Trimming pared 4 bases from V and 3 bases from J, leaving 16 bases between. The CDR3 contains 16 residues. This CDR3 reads CASSSGPFLSYNEQFF. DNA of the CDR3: TGTGCCAGCAGTTCCGGACCTTTTCTGAGCTACAATGAGCAGTTCTTC.

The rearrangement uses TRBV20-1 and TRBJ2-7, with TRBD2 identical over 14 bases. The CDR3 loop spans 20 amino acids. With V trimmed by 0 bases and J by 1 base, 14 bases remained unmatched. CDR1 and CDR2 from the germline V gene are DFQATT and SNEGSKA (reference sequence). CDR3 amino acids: CSAREPGGTSGSGGSYEQYF. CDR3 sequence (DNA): TGCAGTGCTAGAGAACCAGGTGGGACTAGCGGGAGCGGAGGGTCCTACGAGCAGTACTTC.

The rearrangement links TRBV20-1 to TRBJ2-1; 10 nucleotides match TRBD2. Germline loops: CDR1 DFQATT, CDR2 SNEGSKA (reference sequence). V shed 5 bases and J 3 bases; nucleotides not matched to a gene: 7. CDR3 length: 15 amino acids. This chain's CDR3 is CSASSRLAGYNEQFF. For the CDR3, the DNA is TGCAGTGCTTCTAGCCGACTAGCGGGCTACAATGAGCAGTTCTTC.

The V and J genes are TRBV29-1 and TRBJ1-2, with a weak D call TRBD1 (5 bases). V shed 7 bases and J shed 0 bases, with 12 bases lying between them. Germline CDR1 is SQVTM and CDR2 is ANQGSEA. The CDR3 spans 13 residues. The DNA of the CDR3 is TGCAGCGCCAGGGACGTTTCTAACTATGGCTACACCTTC. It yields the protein CSARDVSNYGYTF.

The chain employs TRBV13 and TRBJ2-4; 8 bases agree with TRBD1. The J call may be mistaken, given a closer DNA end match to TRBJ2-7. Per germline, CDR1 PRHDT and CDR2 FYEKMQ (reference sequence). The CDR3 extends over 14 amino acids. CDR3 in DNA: TGTGCCAGCAGCGGACGACAGGGGACCCACGAGCAGTACTTC. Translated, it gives CASSGRQGTHEQYF.

The CDR3 coding sequence is TGCAGTGCTCTCGTTACTTGGCGGGAGGGGGACGAGCAGTACTTC. Amino acid sequence: CSALVTWREGDEQYF. The V and J genes are TRBV20-1 and TRBJ2-1, with 9 positions matching TRBD2. The better agreement between TRBJ2-7 and the DNA end casts doubt on the J call. The CDR3 runs to 15 residues. Germline-derived CDR1 and CDR2 are DFQATT and SNEGSKA (reference sequence).

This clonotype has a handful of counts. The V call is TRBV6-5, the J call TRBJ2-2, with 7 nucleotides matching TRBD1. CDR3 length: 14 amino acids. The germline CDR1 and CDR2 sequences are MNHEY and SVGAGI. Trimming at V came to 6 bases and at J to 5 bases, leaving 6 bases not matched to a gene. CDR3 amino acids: CASSGTVTTGELFF. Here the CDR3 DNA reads TGTGCCAGCAGCGGGACAGTAACAACCGGGGAGCTGTTTTTT.

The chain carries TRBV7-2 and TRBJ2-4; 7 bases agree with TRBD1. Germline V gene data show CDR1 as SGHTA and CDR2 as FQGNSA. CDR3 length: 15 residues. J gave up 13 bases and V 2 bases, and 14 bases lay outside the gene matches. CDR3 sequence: CASSLSGGPIYEQYF. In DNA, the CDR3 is TGTGCCAGCAGCTTATCAGGGGGACCCATCTACGAACAGTACTTC.

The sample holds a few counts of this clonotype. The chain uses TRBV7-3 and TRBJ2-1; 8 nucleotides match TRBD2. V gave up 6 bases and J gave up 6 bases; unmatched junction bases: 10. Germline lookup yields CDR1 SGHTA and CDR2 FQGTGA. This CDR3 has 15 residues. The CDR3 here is CASSWTGLVANEQFF. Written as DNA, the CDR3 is TGTGCCAGCAGTTGGACGGGACTAGTCGCCAATGAGCAGTTCTTC.

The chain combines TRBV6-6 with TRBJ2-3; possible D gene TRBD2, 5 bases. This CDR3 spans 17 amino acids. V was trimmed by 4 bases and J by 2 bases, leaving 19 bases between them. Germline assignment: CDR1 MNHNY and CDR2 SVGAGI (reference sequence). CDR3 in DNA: TGTGCCAGCAGTTCGCTACGGGGTAGAGTCGACACAGATACGCAGTATTTT. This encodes CASSSLRGRVDTDTQYF.

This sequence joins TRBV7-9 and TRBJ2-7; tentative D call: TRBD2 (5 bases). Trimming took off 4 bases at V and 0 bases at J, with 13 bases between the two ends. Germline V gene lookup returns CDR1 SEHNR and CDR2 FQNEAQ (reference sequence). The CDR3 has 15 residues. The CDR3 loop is CASSSPASSSYEQYF. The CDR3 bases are TGTGCCAGCAGCTCGCCTGCTAGCAGCTCCTACGAGCAGTACTTC.

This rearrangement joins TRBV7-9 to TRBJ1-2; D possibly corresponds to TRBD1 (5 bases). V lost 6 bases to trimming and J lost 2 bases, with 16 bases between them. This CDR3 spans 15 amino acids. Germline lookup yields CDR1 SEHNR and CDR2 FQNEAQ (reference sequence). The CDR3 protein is CASRESYRQNYGYTF. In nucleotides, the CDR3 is TGTGCCAGCAGAGAGTCCTATCGACAGAACTATGGCTACACCTTC.

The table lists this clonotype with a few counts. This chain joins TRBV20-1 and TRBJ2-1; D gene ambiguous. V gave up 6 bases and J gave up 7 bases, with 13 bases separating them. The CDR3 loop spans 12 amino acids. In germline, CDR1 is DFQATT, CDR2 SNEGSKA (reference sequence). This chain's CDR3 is CSADLLGNEQFF. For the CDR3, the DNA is TGCAGTGCAGACTTGCTAGGAAATGAGCAGTTCTTC.

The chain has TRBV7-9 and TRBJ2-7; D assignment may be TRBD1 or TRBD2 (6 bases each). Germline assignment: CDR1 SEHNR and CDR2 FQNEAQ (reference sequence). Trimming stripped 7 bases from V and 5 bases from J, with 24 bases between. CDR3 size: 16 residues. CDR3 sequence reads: CASTHGGRRGDHEQYF. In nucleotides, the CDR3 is TGTGCCAGCACCCACGGGGGCCGCAGGGGTGATCACGAGCAGTACTTC.

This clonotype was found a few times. The CDR3 reads CASSAGLPERTQYF. DNA of the CDR3: TGCGCCAGCAGCGCGGGACTCCCCGAGAGGACCCAGTACTTC. This sequence joins TRBV5-1 and TRBJ2-5; the D gene is possibly TRBD2 (6 bases). V lost 4 bases, J lost 7 bases, and 17 bases lay in between. In germline, CDR1 is SGHRS, CDR2 YFSETQ. This CDR3 is 14 amino acids long.

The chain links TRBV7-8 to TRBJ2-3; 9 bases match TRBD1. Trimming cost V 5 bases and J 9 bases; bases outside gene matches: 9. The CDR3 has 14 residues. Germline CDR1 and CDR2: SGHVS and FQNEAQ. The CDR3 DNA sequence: TGTGCCAGCAGCCGAGAGCCGGGACAGGGAACGCAGTATTTT. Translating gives CASSREPGQGTQYF.

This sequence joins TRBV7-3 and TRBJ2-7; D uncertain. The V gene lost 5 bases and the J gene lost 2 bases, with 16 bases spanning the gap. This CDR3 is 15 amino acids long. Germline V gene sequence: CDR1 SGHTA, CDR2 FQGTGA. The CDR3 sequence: CASSPSVSFTYEQYF. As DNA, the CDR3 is TGTGCCAGCAGCCCCTCCGTCTCATTCACCTACGAGCAGTACTTC.

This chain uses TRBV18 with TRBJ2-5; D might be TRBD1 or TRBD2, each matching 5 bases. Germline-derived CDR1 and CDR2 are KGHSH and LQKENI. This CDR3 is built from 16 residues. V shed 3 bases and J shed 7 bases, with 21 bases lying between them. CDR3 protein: CASSPSGTGGVGTQYF. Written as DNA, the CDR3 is TGTGCCAGCTCACCTTCCGGGACCGGCGGCGTCGGGACCCAGTACTTC.

CDR3 sequence (DNA): TGTGCCAGCAGCTTAAGACAGGGTAGCTCCTGGAGCACAGATACGCAGTATTTT. Its translation is CASSLRQGSSWSTDTQYF. The chain is built from TRBV7-8 and TRBJ2-3; 7 bases map to TRBD1. Trimming removed 2 bases from V and 0 bases from J; junction bases left unmatched: 11. The germline V gene has CDR1 SGHVS and CDR2 FQNEAQ. The CDR3 runs 18 residues.

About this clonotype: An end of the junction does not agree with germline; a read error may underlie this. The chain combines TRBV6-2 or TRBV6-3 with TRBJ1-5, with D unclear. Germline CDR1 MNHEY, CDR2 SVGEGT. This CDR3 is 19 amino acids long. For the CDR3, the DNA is TGTGCCAGCAGTTACAACAGAGCCCTGGATAGTTTGAGCAATCGGCCCCAGCATTTT. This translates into CASSYNRALDSLSNRPQHF.

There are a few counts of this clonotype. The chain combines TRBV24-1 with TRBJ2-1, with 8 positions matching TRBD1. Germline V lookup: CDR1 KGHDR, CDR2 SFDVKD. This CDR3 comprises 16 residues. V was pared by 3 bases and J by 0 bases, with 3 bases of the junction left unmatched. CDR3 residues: CATSDTDRGSYNEQFF. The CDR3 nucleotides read TGTGCCACCAGTGATACCGACAGGGGCTCCTACAATGAGCAGTTCTTC.